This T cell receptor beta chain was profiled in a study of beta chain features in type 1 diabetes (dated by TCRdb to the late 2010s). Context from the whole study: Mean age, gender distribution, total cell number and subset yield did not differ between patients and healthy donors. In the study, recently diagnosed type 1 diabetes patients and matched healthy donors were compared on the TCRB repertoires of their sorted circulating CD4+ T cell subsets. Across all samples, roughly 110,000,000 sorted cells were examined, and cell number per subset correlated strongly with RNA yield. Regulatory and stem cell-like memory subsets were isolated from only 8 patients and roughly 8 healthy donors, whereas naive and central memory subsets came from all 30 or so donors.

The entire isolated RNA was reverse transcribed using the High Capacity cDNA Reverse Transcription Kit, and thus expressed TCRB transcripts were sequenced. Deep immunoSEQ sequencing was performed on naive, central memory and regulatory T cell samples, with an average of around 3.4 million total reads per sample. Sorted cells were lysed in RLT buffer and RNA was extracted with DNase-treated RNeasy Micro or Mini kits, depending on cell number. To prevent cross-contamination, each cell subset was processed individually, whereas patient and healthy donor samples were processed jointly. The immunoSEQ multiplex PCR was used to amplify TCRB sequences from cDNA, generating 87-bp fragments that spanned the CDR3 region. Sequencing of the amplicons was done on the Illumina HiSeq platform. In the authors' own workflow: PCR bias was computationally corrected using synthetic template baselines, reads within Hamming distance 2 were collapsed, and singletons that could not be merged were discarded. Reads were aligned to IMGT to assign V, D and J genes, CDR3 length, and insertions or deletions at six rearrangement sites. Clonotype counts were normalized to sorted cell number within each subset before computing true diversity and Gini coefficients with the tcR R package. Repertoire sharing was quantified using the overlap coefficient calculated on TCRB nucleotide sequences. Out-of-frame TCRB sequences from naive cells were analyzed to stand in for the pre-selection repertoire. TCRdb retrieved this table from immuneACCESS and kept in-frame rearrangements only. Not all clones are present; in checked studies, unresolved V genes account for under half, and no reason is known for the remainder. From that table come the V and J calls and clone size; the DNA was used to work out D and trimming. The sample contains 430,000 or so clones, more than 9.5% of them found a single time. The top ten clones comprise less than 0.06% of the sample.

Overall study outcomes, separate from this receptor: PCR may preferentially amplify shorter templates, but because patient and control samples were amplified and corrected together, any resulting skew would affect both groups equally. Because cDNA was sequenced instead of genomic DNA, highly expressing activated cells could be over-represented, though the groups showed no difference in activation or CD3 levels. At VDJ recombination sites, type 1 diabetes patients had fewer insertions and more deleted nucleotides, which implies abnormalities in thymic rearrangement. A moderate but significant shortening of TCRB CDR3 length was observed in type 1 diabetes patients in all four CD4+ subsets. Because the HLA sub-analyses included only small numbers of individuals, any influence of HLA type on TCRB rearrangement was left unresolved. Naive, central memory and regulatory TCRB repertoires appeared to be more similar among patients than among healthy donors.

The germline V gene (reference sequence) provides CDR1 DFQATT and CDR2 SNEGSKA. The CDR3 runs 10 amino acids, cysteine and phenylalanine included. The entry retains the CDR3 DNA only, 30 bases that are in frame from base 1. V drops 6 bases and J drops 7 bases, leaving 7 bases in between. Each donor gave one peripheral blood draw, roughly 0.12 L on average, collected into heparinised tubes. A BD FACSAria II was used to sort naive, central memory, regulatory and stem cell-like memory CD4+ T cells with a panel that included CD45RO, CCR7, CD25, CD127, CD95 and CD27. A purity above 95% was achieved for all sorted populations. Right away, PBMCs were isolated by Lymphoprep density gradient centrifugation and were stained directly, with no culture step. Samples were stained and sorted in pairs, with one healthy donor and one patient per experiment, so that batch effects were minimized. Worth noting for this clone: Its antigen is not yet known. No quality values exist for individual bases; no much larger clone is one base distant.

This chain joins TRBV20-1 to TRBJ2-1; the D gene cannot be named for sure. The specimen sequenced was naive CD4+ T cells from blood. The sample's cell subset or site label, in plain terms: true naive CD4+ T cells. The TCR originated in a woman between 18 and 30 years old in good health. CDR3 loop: CSAHLNEQFF. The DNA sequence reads TGCAGTGCCCACCTTAATGAGCAGTTCTTC.